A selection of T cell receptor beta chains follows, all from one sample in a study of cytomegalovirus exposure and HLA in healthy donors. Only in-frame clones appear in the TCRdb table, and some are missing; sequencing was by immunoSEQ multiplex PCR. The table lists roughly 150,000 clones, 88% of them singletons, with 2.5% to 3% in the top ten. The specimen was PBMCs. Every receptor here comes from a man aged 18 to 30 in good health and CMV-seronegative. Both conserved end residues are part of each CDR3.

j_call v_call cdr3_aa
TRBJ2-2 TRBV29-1 CSAIVSGELFF
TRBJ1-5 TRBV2 CASSPGDQPQHF
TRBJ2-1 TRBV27 CASSLSGGEQFF
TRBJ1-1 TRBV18 CASSQQEFNTEAFF
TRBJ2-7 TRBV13 CASSGRGTLHEQYF
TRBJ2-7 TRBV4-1 CASSQVGTGGTYEQYF
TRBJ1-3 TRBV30 CAWSGSSGNTIYF
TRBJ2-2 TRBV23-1 CASSQLLEQFTGELFF
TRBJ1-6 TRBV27 CASSWIRDQSPLHF
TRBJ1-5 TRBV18 CASSPGQGDQPQHF
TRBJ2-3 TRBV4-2 CASSQTLAGGDTQYF
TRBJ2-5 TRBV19 CASSIGGAGVETQYF
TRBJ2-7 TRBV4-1 CASGTGHEQYF
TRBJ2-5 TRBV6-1 CASSERGWSGATQETQYF
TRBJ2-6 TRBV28 CASSKPGLTAPGANVLTF
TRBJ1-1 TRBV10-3 CAIKEGIGMNTEAFF
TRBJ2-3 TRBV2 CASGDRGRRNTDTQYF
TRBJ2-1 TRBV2 CASSGAVVSSYNEQFF
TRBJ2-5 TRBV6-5 CASSQGRETQYF
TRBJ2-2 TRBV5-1 CASSSFRETNTGELFF